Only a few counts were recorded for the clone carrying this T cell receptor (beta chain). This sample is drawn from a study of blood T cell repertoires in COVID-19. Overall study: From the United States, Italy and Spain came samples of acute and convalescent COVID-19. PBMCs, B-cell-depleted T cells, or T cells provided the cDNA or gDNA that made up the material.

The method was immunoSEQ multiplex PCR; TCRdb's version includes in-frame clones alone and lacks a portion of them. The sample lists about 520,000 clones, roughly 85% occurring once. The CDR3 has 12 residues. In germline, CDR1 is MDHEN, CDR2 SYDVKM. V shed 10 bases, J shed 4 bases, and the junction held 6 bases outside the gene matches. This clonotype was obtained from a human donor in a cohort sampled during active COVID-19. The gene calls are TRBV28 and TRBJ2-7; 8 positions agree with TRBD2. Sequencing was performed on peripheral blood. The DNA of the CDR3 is TGTGCCACGATTAGCGGGAAGTACGAGCAGTACTTC. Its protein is CATISGKYEQYF.